This record looks at one T cell receptor beta chain sequence and its context. This clone's antigen is unknown. Base quality data are lacking; no much larger clone is found one base away. In total, 630 or so healthy bone marrow donors made up the cohort. At the time of sampling, all cohort members were nominally healthy, though unrecorded immune exposures were likely present. The donor was CMV seronegative and was included in the group of several hundred seronegative cohort members. Each donor provided a peripheral blood sample, and peripheral blood mononuclear cells were used for TCR beta sequencing. Genomic DNA extraction from the blood cell samples was performed with the Qiagen DNeasy Blood Extraction Kit. At the junction V is shortened by 5 bases and J by 5 bases, with 15 bases in between. The CDR3 goes from the cysteine to the phenylalanine over 15 residues. Of all the DNA, just the CDR3 is kept, 45 bases in frame from base 1. From a lookup of the germline V gene, CDR1 and CDR2 are MNHEY and SVGAGI.

The entry originates in a study of cytomegalovirus exposure and HLA in healthy donors (dated by TCRdb to the late 2010s). Background for the entire study: An earlier analysis of roughly 500 of the donors reported approximately 300 Gb of sequence data and some 120 million unique TCR beta sequences from 150 million to 200 million T cells. In a later genetic analysis, genome-wide SNP genotypes for about 65% of the roughly 670 donors were used, and that subset was treated as a discovery cohort. Every repertoire in the discovery cohort had been generated on one and the same sequencing platform. Alongside the repertoire data, information on donor age, sex, ethnicity and CMV serostatus was compiled. The number of typed donors differed by locus: about 620-630 for A, B, C, DRB1 and DQB1; approximately 520 for DQA1; about 600 for DPA1; and 400 to 480 for DPB1. The genetic ancestry cluster associated with self-reported Caucasian donors included 80% to 90% of the roughly 410 genotyped donors. The study used immunosequencing to profile the T cell repertoires of about 670 subjects and linked those repertoires to cytomegalovirus serostatus. To decide whether each TCR beta V gene segment behaved as functional or pseudogenic, an earlier analysis of some 600 of the donors relied on high-throughput TCR beta sequencing. A handful of DR-DQ haplotypes were treated as single units for association and clustering because of strong linkage in the cohort. Rather than drawing on any new phenotypic data, the later analysis identified candidate immune exposures from TCR beta sequences and the way those sequences occurred across donors. To predict cytomegalovirus infection status, the study combined high-throughput TCR immunosequencing, statistical association of individual TCRs with disease status, and machine learning. On average, around 200,000 unique TCR beta nucleotide sequences were sequenced per donor among some 420 genotyped donors of the cohort, with around 19% of those sequences being non-productive. HLA typing covered class I and class II loci at four-digit resolution. To study patterns of TCR occurrence, a later analysis re-analyzed previously published TCR beta repertoires from around 700 donors and added high-resolution HLA genotyping. Along with the roughly 700-subject first cohort, a separate validation cohort of 120 different subjects was used. An early release that covered fewer than 750 HLA-typed donors contained approximately 300 gigabases of sequencing data and 75 million to 100 million unique TCR sequences. The study was designed to test whether signatures of past pathogen exposure could be identified by cataloging public T cell receptors. General conclusions and limits of the study: The earlier analysis of almost 600 of the donors excluded approximately 15 rarely observed V segments, including chromosome 9 orphons, because counts were too low. Most TCR sequences were seen in very few donors, while some public TCRs were found in many individuals. Compared with equally common non-associated chains, HLA-associated TCR beta chains in a later analysis were more clonally expanded and had lower generation probabilities. The cohort was sequenced for TCR beta chains only, and without alpha or paired-chain data the features that could be detected were limited. Immune exposure information for the cohort was limited to CMV serostatus. Several of the top co-occurrence clusters appeared to be linked to parvovirus B19, influenza, CMV and Epstein-Barr virus, according to a later analysis. A further reported finding was that TCR beta sequences accurately predicted the HLA-A and HLA-B alleles for most subjects in the first cohort. Correlated functional status among segregating V segments might reflect linkage disequilibrium, but an unknown experimental factor could not be ruled out. In an earlier analysis of 587 of the donors, most TCR beta V segments appeared in productive rearrangements about 87% or about 30% of the time, broadly matching IMGT annotations. A total of about 180 TCR beta chains were listed by the study as associated with cytomegalovirus. Roughly uniform sequencing depth across donors was assumed in presence/absence analyses, although this assumption may not hold. In a later genetic analysis, a missense DCLRE1C variant was associated with V-gene and J-gene trimming of TCR beta chains, and the association was replicated in an independent cohort. The classifier was reported to diagnose cytomegalovirus status with high specificity and sensitivity in both the original cohort and the validation cohort. Because HLA typing was missing for some donors at each locus, association tests included only the typed subset. In vitro tests confirmed that a few of the cytomegalovirus-associated TCR beta chains recognize cytomegalovirus antigens. A later analysis associated 16,951 TCR beta sequences with specific HLA alleles at a false discovery rate of 0.05. In a later analysis, the rate of TCR association differed among HLA loci, with DRB1 alleles having the most associated TCRs and HLA-C alleles having the fewest. The authors suggested that the approach could potentially be extended to other disease states and immunological phenotypes. A cluster of highly shared sequence variants was judged likely to represent a technical artifact of the sequencing pipeline. In a later genetic analysis, fewer N-insertions in productive TCRs were reported among donors in an Asian-associated ancestry cluster than the roughly 700-donor mean. A later analysis found that most CMV-associated TCR beta chains appeared HLA-restricted, with HLA associations seemingly driven largely by CMV exposure. Some IMGT-functional V segments, including TRBV6-2 and TRBV6-3, could not be told apart with the 87-base-pair reads, so those segments were excluded. Assigning TCR associations to individual alleles was difficult when HLA alleles, especially DR and DQ, strongly co-occurred.

Libraries were made using the immunoSEQ multiplex PCR assay. The multiplex PCR relied on a mix of 60 forward primers for TCR Vbeta segments and 13 reverse primers for TCR Jbeta segments. The CDR3 region of rearranged TCR beta genes was amplified from genomic DNA with a multiplex PCR assay. The Illumina HiSeq System was used to sequence the amplified TCR beta libraries as 87-base-pair reads. In the source study's methods: In a later analysis, tens of millions of unique TCR beta chains were counted across the approximately 640 repertoires, and about 9.9 million of these chains were shared by at least two donors. Raw reads were error-corrected and collapsed into unique sequences with a nearest-neighbor algorithm that merged closely related sequences to remove PCR and sequencing errors. Alignment of CDR3 sequences to IMGT reference sequences was used to assign V, D and J gene segments. Each retained sequence needed at least a six-nucleotide match to both a V gene segment and a J gene segment. Rearrangements were called productive when the CDR3 lacked stop codons and stayed in frame with V and J; all others were non-productive. Following IMGT convention, CDR3 was defined as the stretch from the second conserved V-encoded cysteine up to the conserved J-encoded phenylalanine. The earlier analysis of about 500 of the donors excluded sequences that lacked an unambiguous match to a single V gene segment. An earlier analysis of a few hundred of the donors classified V segments as functional when productive rearrangements were above 56.7% and as segregating when the standard deviation between donors was above 5%. A statistical classification framework was built to diagnose cytomegalovirus status from the catalog of TCR beta chain sequences. A later analysis assigned V and J genes by comparing TCR nucleotide sequences with IMGT/GENE-DB human TR gene sequences. The TCRdist pipeline was used in a later analysis to assign CDR3 sequences and most-parsimonious VDJ recombination scenarios. A later analysis defined each TCR beta chain by its CDR3 amino acid sequence plus V-gene family, and excluded reads lacking a unique V-gene family. To address suspected cross-contamination and a sequencing artifact, a later analysis removed around 590 highly shared, low-generation-probability nucleotide sequences. In a later analysis, a clonal expansion index for each public chain was calculated from normalized within-repertoire ranks of inferred template counts. A later analysis computed generation probabilities with a VDJ recombination model fitted to out-of-frame rearrangements, and checked the results against IGoR. Hypergeometric tests were used in a later analysis to score TCR-TCR, TCR-HLA and TCR-CMV co-occurrence, with a repertoire-size bias correction applied to the TCR pairs. In a later analysis, false discovery rates were estimated by permuting HLA or CMV assignments 20 times. A later analysis grouped co-occurring TCRs with DBSCAN, adding TCRdist sequence similarity when clustering within HLA-allele-positive subsets. For co-occurrence clustering, repertoires with fewer than 30,000 or more than 120,000 public chains were excluded, along with five or six repertoires with anomalous nucleotide sharing. TCRdb mirrors the immuneACCESS table, restricted to in-frame sequences. Some clones are absent from its copies; in checked studies, under half trace to an unresolved V gene, and the reason for the others is unknown. That table supplies the V and J calls and clone size; D and trimming were determined from the DNA. This sample is represented by around 98,000 clones; about two thirds of them were singletons. About 1.3% of the sample lies in the top ten.

This TCR derives from a female donor in good health and CMV-seronegative. The rearrangement joined TRBV6-5 to TRBJ1-4; the D gene is perhaps TRBD1, from 5 matching bases. The material sequenced was PBMCs. The CDR3 region: CASSRLQVPNEKLFF. The nucleotides read TGTGCCAGCAGTCGCCTACAGGTCCCCAATGAAAAACTGTTTTTT.